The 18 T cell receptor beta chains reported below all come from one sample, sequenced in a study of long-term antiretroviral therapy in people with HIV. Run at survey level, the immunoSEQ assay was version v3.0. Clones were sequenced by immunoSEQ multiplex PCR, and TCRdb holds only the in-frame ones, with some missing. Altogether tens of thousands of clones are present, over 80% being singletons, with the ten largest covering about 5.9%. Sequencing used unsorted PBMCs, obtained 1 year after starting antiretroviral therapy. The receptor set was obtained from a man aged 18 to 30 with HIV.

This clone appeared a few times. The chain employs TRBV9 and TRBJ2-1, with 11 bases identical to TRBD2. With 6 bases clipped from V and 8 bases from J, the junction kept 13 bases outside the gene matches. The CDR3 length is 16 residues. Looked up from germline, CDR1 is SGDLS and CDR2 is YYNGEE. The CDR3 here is CASTGGSSGGFDEQFF. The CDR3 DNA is TGTGCCAGCACCGGGGGGTCTAGCGGGGGGTTTGATGAGCAGTTCTTC. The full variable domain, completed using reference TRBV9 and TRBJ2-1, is DSGVTQTPKHLITATGQRVTLRCSPRSGDLSVYWYQQSLDQGLQFLIQYYNGEERAKGNILERFSAQQFPDLHSELNLSSLELGDSALYFCASTGGSSGGFDEQFFGPGTRLTVL.

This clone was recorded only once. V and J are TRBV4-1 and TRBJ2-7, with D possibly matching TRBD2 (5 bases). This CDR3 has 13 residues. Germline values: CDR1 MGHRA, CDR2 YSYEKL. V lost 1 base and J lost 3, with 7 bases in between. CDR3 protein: CASSQAADYEQYF. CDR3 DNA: TGCGCCAGCAGCCAAGCAGCGGACTACGAGCAGTACTTC.

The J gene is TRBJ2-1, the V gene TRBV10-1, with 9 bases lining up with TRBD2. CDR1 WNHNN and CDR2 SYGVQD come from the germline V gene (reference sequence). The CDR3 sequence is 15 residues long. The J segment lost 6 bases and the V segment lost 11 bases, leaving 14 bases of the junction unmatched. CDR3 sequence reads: CARQIGTSPTNEQFF. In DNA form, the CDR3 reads TGCGCCCGACAGATCGGGACTAGCCCGACCAATGAGCAGTTCTTC.

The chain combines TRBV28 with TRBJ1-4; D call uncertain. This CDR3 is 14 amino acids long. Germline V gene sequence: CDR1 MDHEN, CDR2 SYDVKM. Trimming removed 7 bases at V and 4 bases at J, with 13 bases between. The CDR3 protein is CASTSQTLNEKLFF. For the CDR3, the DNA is TGTGCCAGCACCTCTCAGACCCTTAATGAAAAACTGTTTTTT. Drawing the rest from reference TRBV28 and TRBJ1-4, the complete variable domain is DVKVTQSSRYLVKRTGEKVFLECVQDMDHENMFWYRQDPGLGLRLIYFSYDVKMKEKGDIPEGYSVSREKKERFSLILESASTNQTSMYLCASTSQTLNEKLFFGSGTQLSVL.

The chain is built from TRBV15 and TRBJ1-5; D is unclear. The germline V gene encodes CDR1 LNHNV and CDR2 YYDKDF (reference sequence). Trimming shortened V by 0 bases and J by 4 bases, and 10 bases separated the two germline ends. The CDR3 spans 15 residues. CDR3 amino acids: CATSRDHGENQPQHF. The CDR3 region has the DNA TGTGCCACCAGCAGAGATCACGGGGAAAATCAGCCCCAGCATTTT. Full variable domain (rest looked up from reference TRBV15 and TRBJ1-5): DAMVIQNPRYQVTQFGKPVTLSCSQTLNHNVMYWYQQKSSQAPKLLFHYYDKDFNNEADTPDNFQSRRPNTSFCFLDIRSPGLGDTAMYLCATSRDHGENQPQHFGDGTRLSIL.

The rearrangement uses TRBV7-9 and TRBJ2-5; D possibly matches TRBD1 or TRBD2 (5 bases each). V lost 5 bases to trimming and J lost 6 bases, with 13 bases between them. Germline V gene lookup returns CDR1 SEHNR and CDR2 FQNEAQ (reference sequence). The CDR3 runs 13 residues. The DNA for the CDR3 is TGTGCCAGCAGCCCCTTGGGGGAACAGACCCAGTACTTC. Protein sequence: CASSPLGEQTQYF. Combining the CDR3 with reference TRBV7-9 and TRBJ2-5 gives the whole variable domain DTGVSQNPRHKITKRGQNVTFRCDPISEHNRLYWYRQTLGQGPEFLTYFQNEAQLEKSRLLSDRFSAERPKGSFSTLEIQRTEQGDSAMYLCASSPLGEQTQYFGPGTRLLVL.

In DNA, the CDR3 is TGTGCTAGTGGTTTGGGGGTACCTCTGAACACTGAAGCTTTCTTT. It translates to CASGLGVPLNTEAFF. The chain joins TRBV12-5 to TRBJ1-1; D remains ambiguous. The CDR3 runs to 15 residues. The V end was cut by 1 base, the J end by 0 bases, with 9 bases between. Germline lookup yields CDR1 LGHNT and CDR2 FRNRAP.

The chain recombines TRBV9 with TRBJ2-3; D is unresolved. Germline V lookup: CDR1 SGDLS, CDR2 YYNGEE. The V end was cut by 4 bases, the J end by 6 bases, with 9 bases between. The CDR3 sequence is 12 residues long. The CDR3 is CASSPHSDTQYF. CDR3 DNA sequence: TGTGCCAGCAGCCCTCACAGTGATACGCAGTATTTT.

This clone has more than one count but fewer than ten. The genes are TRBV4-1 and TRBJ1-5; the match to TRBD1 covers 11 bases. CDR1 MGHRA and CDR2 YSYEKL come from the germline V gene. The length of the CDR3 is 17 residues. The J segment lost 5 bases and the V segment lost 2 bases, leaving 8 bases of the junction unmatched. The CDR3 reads CASSQLGQGARDQPQHF. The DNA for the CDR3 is TGCGCCAGCAGCCAACTTGGACAGGGGGCGCGGGATCAGCCCCAGCATTTT.

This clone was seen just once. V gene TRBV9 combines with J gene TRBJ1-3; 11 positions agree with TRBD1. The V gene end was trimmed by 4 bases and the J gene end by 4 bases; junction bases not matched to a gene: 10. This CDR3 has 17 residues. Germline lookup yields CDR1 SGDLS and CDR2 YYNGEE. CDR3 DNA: TGTGCCAGCAGCCCAGGGAGTGGACAGGGGGCCGGAAACACCATATATTTT. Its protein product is CASSPGSGQGAGNTIYF.

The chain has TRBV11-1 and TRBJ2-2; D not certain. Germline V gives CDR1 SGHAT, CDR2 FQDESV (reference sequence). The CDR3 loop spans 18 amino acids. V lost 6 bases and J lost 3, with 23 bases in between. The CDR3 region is CASRSSSTRFKDTGELFF. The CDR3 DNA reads TGTGCCAGCAGATCAAGCTCCACCCGATTCAAGGACACCGGGGAGCTGTTTTTT.

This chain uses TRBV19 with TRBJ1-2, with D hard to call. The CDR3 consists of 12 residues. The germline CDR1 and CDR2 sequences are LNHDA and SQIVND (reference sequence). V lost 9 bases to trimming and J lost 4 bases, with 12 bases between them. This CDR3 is CASSGVGYGYTF. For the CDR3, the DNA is TGTGCCAGCTCCGGGGTGGGCTATGGCTACACCTTC. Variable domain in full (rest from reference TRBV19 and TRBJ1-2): DGGITQSPKYLFRKEGQNVTLSCEQNLNHDAMYWYRQDPGQGLRLIYYSQIVNDFQKGDIAEGYSVSREKKESFPLTVTSAQKNPTAFYLCASSGVGYGYTFGSGTRLTVV.

The DNA for the CDR3 is TGTGCCATCAGTGCCGCCCGGACAGCGAGGCACGAGCAGTACTTC. Translated, it gives CAISAARTARHEQYF. The V and J genes are TRBV10-3 and TRBJ2-7, with a tentative D call TRBD1 (6 bases). The CDR3 is made up of 15 amino acids. The V end was cut by 4 bases, the J end by 5 bases, with 18 bases between. The germline gives CDR1 ENHRY, CDR2 SYGVKD.

The CDR3 coding sequence is TGTGCCAGCTGTGGTCCTCGGGGGGAGGTAAATCAGCCCCAGCATTTT. Its translation is CASCGPRGEVNQPQHF. The chain carries TRBV7-8 and TRBJ1-5, with a possible D match to TRBD1 (5 bases). The V and J ends lost 8 bases and 4 bases respectively, with 21 bases between them. The length of the CDR3 is 16 residues. CDR1 and CDR2 (germline): SGHVS, FQNEAQ. Combining the CDR3 with reference TRBV7-8 and TRBJ1-5 gives the whole variable domain GAGVSQSPRYKVAKRGQDVALRCDPISGHVSLFWYQQALGQGPEFLTYFQNEAQLDKSGLPSDRFFAERPEGSVSTLKIQRTQQEDSAVYLCASCGPRGEVNQPQHFGDGTRLSIL.

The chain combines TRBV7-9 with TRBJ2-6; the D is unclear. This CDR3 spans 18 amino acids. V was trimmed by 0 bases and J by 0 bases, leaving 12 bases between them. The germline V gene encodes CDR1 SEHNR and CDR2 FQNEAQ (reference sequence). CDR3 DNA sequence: TGTGCCAGCAGCTTAGCGCTCGATCTGGGCTCTGGGGCCAACGTCCTGACTTTC. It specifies CASSLALDLGSGANVLTF.

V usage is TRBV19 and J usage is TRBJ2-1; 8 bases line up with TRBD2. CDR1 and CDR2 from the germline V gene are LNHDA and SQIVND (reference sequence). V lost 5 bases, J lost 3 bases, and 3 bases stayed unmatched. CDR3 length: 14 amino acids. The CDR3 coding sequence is TGTGCCAGTAGTTTAGCGGGAAGCTACAATGAGCAGTTCTTC. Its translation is CASSLAGSYNEQFF.

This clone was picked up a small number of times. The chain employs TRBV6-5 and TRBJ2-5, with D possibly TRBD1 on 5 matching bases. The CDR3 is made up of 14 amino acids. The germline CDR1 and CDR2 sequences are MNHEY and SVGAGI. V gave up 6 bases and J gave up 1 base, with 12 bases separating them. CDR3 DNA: TGTGCCAGCAGGCTAGGGGCCTTCCAAGAGACCCAGTACTTC. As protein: CASRLGAFQETQYF.

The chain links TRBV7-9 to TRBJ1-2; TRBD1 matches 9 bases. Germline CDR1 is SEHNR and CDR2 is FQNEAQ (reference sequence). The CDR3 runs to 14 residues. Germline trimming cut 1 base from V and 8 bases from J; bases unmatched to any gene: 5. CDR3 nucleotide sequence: TGTGCCAGCAGCTTAGGGGGGACAGGGAGAGGCTACACCTTC. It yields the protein CASSLGGTGRGYTF.